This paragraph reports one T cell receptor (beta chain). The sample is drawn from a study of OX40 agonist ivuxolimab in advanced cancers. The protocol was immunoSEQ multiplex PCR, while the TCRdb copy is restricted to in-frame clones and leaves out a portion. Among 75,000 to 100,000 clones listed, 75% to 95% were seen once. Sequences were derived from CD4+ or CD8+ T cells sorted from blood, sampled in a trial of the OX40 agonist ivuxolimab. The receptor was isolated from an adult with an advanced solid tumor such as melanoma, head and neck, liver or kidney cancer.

The CDR3 region has the DNA TGTGCCAGCAGTAATGCCGAAAACATTCAGTACTTC. This translates into CASSNAENIQYF. The J gene is TRBJ2-4, the V gene TRBV28; no clear D gene. The V end was cut by 5 bases, the J end by 5 bases, with 7 bases between. The CDR3 spans 12 residues. Per germline, CDR1 MDHEN and CDR2 SYDVKM.